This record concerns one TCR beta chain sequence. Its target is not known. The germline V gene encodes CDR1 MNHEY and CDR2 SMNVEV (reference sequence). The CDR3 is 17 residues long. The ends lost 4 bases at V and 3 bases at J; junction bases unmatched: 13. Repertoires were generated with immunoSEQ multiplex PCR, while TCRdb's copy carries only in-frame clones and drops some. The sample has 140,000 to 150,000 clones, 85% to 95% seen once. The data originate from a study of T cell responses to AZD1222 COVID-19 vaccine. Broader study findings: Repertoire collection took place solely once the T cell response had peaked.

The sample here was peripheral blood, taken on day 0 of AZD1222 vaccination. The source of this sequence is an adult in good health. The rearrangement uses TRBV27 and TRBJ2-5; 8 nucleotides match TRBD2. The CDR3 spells CASSSGTRKGGKETQYF. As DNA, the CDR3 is TGTGCCAGCAGTTCGGGGACTAGAAAAGGGGGAAAAGAGACCCAGTACTTC.